These 16 T cell receptor beta chains originate from one sample sequenced in a study of blood T cell repertoires in COVID-19. Method: immunoSEQ multiplex PCR; TCRdb's copy keeps in-frame clones and lacks some. The profile shows around 64,000 clones, around 87% of them singletons. Sequencing input: peripheral blood. The receptors were sampled from a woman aged 18-30 years with acute or convalescent COVID-19.

This chain joins TRBV7-9 and TRBJ1-2; tentative D call: TRBD1 (6 bases). CDR3 size: 12 residues. V shed 5 bases and J shed 7 bases, with 11 bases lying between them. CDR1 and CDR2 (germline): SEHNR, FQNEAQ (reference sequence). Here the CDR3 reads CASSVTGSGYTF. The CDR3 region has the DNA TGTGCCAGCAGCGTAACAGGGAGTGGCTACACCTTC.

This chain links TRBV6-2 or TRBV6-3 with TRBJ1-5; D gene uncertain. Germline loops: CDR1 MNHEY, CDR2 SVGEGT. Deletions cut 0 bases from V and 1 base from J, with 4 bases between. CDR3 length: 14 residues. The DNA for the CDR3 is TGTGCCAGCAGTTACTCGACAAGCAATCAGCCCCAGCATTTT. This gives the protein CASSYSTSNQPQHF.

V gene TRBV6-6 combines with J gene TRBJ2-1; D is possibly TRBD2 (6 bases). Deletions cut 6 bases from V and 8 bases from J, with 14 bases between. CDR3 length: 13 amino acids. Germline V gene sequence: CDR1 MNHNY, CDR2 SVGAGI (reference sequence). Here the CDR3 reads CASRDYAHDEQFF. CDR3 nucleotide sequence: TGTGCCAGCAGGGACTATGCTCACGATGAGCAGTTCTTC.

The rearrangement uses TRBV7-2 and TRBJ1-2; 8 bases line up with TRBD1. Germline CDR1 and CDR2: SGHTA and FQGNSA. The CDR3 runs 14 residues. The V and J ends lost 1 base and 4 bases, in that order; junction bases with no gene match: 2. CDR3 sequence (DNA): TGTGCCAGCAGCTTAGGGCAGGGGGCCTATGGCTACACCTTC. Amino acids: CASSLGQGAYGYTF.

The rearrangement links TRBV30 to TRBJ1-2; 7 bases line up with TRBD1. Per germline, CDR1 GTSNPN and CDR2 SVGIG (reference sequence). The CDR3 consists of 11 residues. The V and J ends lost 8 bases and 4 bases, in that order; junction bases with no gene match: 4. CDR3 bases: TGTGCCGGCTCAGGGGGCTATGGCTACACCTTC. Protein sequence: CAGSGGYGYTF.

The gene calls are TRBV12-3 or TRBV12-4 and TRBJ1-1, with D possibly matching TRBD1 (6 bases). Trimming removed 4 bases at V and 8 bases at J, with 14 bases between. The CDR3 length is 13 residues. CDR3 in amino acids: CASSYDRLQEAFF. Written as DNA, the CDR3 is TGTGCCAGCAGTTACGACAGGCTACAGGAAGCTTTCTTT.

The gene calls are TRBV15 and TRBJ2-3; D is unresolved. The V end was cut by 5 bases, the J end by 5 bases, with 8 bases between. The CDR3 has 12 amino acids. Germline lookup yields CDR1 LNHNV and CDR2 YYDKDF (reference sequence). The CDR3 sequence: CATSSVLDTQYF. The DNA of the CDR3 is TGTGCCACCAGCTCGGTACTAGATACGCAGTATTTT.

The rearrangement joins TRBV10-3 to TRBJ1-1; 7 bases match TRBD1. The CDR3 loop spans 15 amino acids. V lost 2 bases, J lost 7 bases, and 10 bases stayed unmatched. Germline V CDR1 and CDR2: ENHRY, SYGVKD. CDR3 DNA sequence: TGTGCCATCAGTGAGAGAGGAGACAGGGTCGTTGAAGCTTTCTTT. This encodes CAISERGDRVVEAFF.

This rearrangement joins TRBV30 to TRBJ2-4; 7 bases are shared with TRBD1. From germline, CDR1 is GTSNPN and CDR2 SVGIG (reference sequence). This CDR3 has 15 amino acids. With 0 bases clipped from V and 3 bases from J, the junction kept 5 bases outside the gene matches. Written as DNA, the CDR3 is TGTGCCTGGAGTGTGAGGGGGCACGGCAAAAACATTCAGTACTTC. This sequence encodes CAWSVRGHGKNIQYF.

This chain uses TRBV9 with TRBJ1-6; 7 nucleotides align to TRBD1. Germline CDR1 and CDR2: SGDLS and YYNGEE. This CDR3 is built from 15 residues. The J segment lost 7 bases and the V segment lost 0 bases, leaving 4 bases of the junction unmatched. The CDR3 DNA reads as TGTGCCAGCAGCGTAGAAGCAGGGGGGAATTCACCCCTCCACTTT. Translating it yields CASSVEAGGNSPLHF.

This clone was detected only once. The J gene is TRBJ1-6, the V gene TRBV3-1 (or the pseudogene TRBV3-2); 7 positions match TRBD1. The CDR3 totals 15 residues. Germline CDR1 and CDR2: LGHDT and YNNKEL (reference sequence). The junction had 4 bases not matched to a gene; V was cut back by 3 bases and J by 5 bases. This CDR3 reads CASSQGTADNSPLHF. The CDR3 bases are TGTGCCAGCAGCCAGGGGACAGCGGATAATTCACCCCTCCACTTT.

J is TRBJ2-5 and V is TRBV3-1 (or the pseudogene TRBV3-2), with TRBD2 identical over 7 bases. The CDR3 is 13 residues long. V lost 6 bases, J lost 0 bases, and 1 base stayed unmatched. The germline CDR1 and CDR2 sequences are LGHDT and YNNKEL (reference sequence). CDR3 DNA sequence: TGTGCCAGCAGACTAGCGAACCAAGAGACCCAGTACTTC. This encodes CASRLANQETQYF.

V gene TRBV6-6 combines with J gene TRBJ2-3, with D possibly matching TRBD2 (6 bases). Trimming shortened V by 6 bases and J by 4 bases, and 11 bases separated the two germline ends. The CDR3 length is 13 residues. Germline CDR1 reads MNHNY; CDR2 reads SVGAGI (reference sequence). The CDR3 region has the DNA TGTGCCAGCAGGCCGGGGGAGGCAGATACGCAGTATTTT. Amino acids: CASRPGEADTQYF.

The rearrangement joins TRBV5-6 to TRBJ1-2; TRBD1 agrees at 7 bases. The germline gives CDR1 SGHDT, CDR2 YYEEEE. The CDR3 is 14 residues long. J lost 0 bases, V lost 4 bases, and 3 bases had no gene match. The CDR3 region is CASSHDRANYGYTF. The CDR3 coding sequence is TGTGCCAGCAGCCATGACAGGGCTAACTATGGCTACACCTTC.

The gene calls are TRBV7-8 and TRBJ1-1; the D gene is possibly TRBD1 (6 bases). The CDR3 sequence is 16 residues long. CDR1 and CDR2 (germline): SGHVS, FQNEAQ. Deletions cut 1 base from V and 5 bases from J, with 17 bases between. Here the CDR3 reads CASSLGGRGRTTEAFF. The CDR3 nucleotides are TGTGCCAGCAGCTTAGGGGGCAGGGGACGAACAACTGAAGCTTTCTTT.

CDR3 nucleotides: TGTGCCAGCAGACCCCTGTGGGACAGCTCCTACGAGCAGTACTTC. Translated: CASRPLWDSSYEQYF. V and J are TRBV7-9 and TRBJ2-7; TRBD1 agrees at 7 bases. This CDR3 is 15 amino acids long. Germline CDR1 SEHNR, CDR2 FQNEAQ (reference sequence). The trim removed 6 bases at V and 0 bases at J, leaving 8 bases unmatched.